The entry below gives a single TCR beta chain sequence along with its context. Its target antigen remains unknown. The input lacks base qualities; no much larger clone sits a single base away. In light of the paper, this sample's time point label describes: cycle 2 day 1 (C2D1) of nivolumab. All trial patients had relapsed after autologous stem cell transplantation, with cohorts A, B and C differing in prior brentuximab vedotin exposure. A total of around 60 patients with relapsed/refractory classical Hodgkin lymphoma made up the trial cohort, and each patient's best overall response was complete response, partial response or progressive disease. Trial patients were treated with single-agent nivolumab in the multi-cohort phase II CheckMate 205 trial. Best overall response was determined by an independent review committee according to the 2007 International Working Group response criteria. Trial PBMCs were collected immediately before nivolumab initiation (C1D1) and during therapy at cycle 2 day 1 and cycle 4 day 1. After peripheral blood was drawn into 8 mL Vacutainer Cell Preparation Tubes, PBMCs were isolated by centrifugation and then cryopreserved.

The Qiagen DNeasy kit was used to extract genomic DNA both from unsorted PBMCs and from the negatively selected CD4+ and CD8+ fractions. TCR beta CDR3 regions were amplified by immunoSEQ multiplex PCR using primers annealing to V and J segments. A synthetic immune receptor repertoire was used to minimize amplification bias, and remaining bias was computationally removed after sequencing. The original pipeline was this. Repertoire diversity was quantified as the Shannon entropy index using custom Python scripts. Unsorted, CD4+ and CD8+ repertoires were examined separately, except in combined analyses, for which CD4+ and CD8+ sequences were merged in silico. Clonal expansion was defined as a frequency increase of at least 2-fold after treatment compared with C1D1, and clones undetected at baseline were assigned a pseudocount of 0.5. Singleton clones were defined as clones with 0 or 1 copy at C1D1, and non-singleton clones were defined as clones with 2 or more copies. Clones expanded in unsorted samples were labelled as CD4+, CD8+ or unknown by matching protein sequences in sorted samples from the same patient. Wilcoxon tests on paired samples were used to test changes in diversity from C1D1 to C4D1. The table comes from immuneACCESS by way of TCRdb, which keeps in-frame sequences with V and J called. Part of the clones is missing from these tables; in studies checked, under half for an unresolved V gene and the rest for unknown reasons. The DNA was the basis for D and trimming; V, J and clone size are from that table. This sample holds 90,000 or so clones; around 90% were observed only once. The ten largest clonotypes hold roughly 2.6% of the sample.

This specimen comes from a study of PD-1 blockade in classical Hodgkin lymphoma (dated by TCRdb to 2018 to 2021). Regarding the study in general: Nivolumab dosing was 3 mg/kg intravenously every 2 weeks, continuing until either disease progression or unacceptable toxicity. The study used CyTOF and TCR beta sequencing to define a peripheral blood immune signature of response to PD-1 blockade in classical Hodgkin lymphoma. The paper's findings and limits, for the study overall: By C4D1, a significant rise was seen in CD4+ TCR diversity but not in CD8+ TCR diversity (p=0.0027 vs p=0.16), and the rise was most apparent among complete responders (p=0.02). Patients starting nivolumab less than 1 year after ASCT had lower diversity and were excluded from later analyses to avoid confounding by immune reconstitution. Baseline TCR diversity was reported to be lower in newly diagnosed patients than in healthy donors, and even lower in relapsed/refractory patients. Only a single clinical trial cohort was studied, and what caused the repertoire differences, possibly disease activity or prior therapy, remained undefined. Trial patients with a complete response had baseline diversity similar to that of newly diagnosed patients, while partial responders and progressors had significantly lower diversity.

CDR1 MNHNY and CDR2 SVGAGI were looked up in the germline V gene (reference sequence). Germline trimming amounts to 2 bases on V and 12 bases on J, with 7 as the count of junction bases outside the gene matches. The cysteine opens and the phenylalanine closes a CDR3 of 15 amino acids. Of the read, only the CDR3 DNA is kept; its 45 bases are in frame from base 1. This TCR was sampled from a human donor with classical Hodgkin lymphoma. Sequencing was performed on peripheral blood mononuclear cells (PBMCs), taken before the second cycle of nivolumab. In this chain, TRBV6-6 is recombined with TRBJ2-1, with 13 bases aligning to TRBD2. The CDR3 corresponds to CASSYGLAGARSQFF. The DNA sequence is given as TGTGCCAGCAGTTACGGACTAGCGGGAGCCCGCTCGCAGTTCTTC.